This passage covers 7 T cell receptor beta chains from one sample sequenced in a study of T-cell reconstitution after alpha-beta-depleted transplantation in children. Unique molecular identifiers were incorporated when the TCRbeta library was constructed. TCRdb called the PCR reads again in MiXCR, with one record for every CDR3 protein. The profile covers approximately 400,000 distinct CDR3 sequences, with around 9.9% appearing a single time and roughly 5.5% taken by the ten largest. Sequencing was performed on PBMCs from the stem cell graft donor, taken from the stem cell graft. These receptors all come from a human donor who donated a stem cell graft to a child with acute myeloid leukemia.

In its sample, this clonotype was seen many times. The CDR3 loop reads CATSTRGMAKNIQYF. For the CDR3, the DNA is TGTGCCACCAGTACGCGGGGGATGGCCAAAAACATTCAGTACTTC. The chain joins TRBV15 to TRBJ2-4; 7 bases are shared with TRBD2. The CDR3 sequence is 15 residues long. The V and J ends lost 6 bases and 1 base, in that order; junction bases with no gene match: 6. Germline V gene data show CDR1 as LNHNV and CDR2 as YYDKDF (reference sequence).

This clonotype came up a few times. The V and J genes are TRBV18 and TRBJ2-3, with TRBD2 identical over 12 bases. Germline trimming cut 4 bases from V and 3 bases from J; bases unmatched to any gene: 2. The CDR3 is 15 amino acids. CDR1 and CDR2 (germline): KGHSH, LQKENI. In DNA form, the CDR3 reads TGTGCCAGCTCACAAACTAGCGGGAGGACAGATACGCAGTATTTT. The encoded protein is CASSQTSGRTDTQYF.

This clonotype has only a few counts. This rearrangement joins TRBV25-1 to TRBJ1-2, with TRBD1 identical over 9 bases. This CDR3 has 14 amino acids. Germline V lookup: CDR1 MGHDK, CDR2 SYGVNS. With 4 bases clipped from V and 5 bases from J, the junction kept 5 bases outside the gene matches. The CDR3 sequence: CASSGGTGIYGYTF. For the CDR3, the DNA is TGTGCCAGCAGTGGAGGGACAGGGATATATGGCTACACCTTC.

This clonotype was found a few times. J is TRBJ1-2 and V is TRBV7-9; perhaps TRBD1 as D (5 bases). V shed 1 base and J shed 3 bases, with 12 bases lying between them. CDR3 length: 15 amino acids. Germline CDR1 reads SEHNR; CDR2 reads FQNEAQ (reference sequence). In DNA form, the CDR3 reads TGTGCCAGCAGCTTAGTGGGGCAGGAGGACTATGGCTACACCTTC. As protein: CASSLVGQEDYGYTF.

The chain combines TRBV7-9 with TRBJ1-6; no definite D call. The V end was cut by 0 bases, the J end by 14 bases, with 14 bases between. Germline V gene data show CDR1 as SEHNR and CDR2 as FQNEAQ (reference sequence). The CDR3 is made up of 14 amino acids. The chain's CDR3 is CASSLARAGDALHF. Written as DNA, the CDR3 is TGTGCCAGCAGCTTAGCGCGCGCAGGCGACGCCCTCCACTTT.

For the CDR3, the DNA is TGTGCCAGCAGCTTAGATTTAAGCCAGGGGTACTATGGCTACACCTTC. Amino acids: CASSLDLSQGYYGYTF. The rearrangement uses TRBV11-2 and TRBJ1-2, with D perhaps matching TRBD1 (6 bases). The CDR3 is 16 amino acids. V was trimmed by 0 bases and J by 3 bases, leaving 14 bases between them. Germline loops: CDR1 SGHAT, CDR2 FQNNGV.

J is TRBJ1-2 and V is TRBV25-1; 12 bases line up with TRBD1. Losses at the gene ends were 4 bases for V and 6 bases for J; bases not matched to a gene: 6. Germline-derived CDR1 and CDR2 are MGHDK and SYGVNS. The CDR3 has 15 residues. In nucleotides, the CDR3 is TGTGCCAGCAGTGCGTCGGGACAGGGGGCCGATGGCTACACCTTC. Protein sequence: CASSASGQGADGYTF.